These 11 T cell receptor beta chains originate from one sample sequenced in a study of control samples from healthy donors and cancer patients. The table came from immunoSEQ multiplex PCR; TCRdb's copy has only in-frame clones and leaves some out. The data show tens of thousands of clones, around 91% seen once. Sequenced material: blood. The source is a man in his fifties in good health.

The CDR3 nucleotides are TGTGCTAGTGGTGTTCACCTAGGGACCCAGCCCCAGCATTTT. Translating gives CASGVHLGTQPQHF. V usage is TRBV12-5 and J usage is TRBJ1-5; TRBD1 is a possible D gene (5 bases). The CDR3 is 14 amino acids. Trimming shortened V by 5 bases and J by 7 bases, and 15 bases separated the two germline ends. The germline V gene has CDR1 LGHNT and CDR2 FRNRAP. Drawing the rest from reference TRBV12-5 and TRBJ1-5, the complete variable domain is DARVTQTPRHKVTEMGQEVTMRCQPILGHNTVFWYRQTMMQGLELLAYFRNRAPLDDSGMPKDRFSAEMPDATLATLKIQPSEPRDSAVYFCASGVHLGTQPQHFGDGTRLSIL.

The chain recombines TRBV18 with TRBJ2-7; 11 bases are shared with TRBD1. CDR3 length: 13 amino acids. Germline assignment: CDR1 KGHSH and CDR2 LQKENI. J gave up 5 bases and V 6 bases, and 3 bases lay outside the gene matches. The CDR3 loop reads CASSRDRGNEQYF. CDR3 nucleotides: TGTGCCAGCTCCCGGGACAGGGGGAACGAGCAGTACTTC.

The chain is built from TRBV18 and TRBJ1-4; D is unresolved. Germline V gene data show CDR1 as KGHSH and CDR2 as LQKENI. Trimming took off 6 bases at V and 0 bases at J, with 14 bases between the two ends. This CDR3 comprises 16 residues. CDR3 protein: CASSPADIATNEKLFF. The CDR3 bases are TGTGCCAGCTCCCCTGCCGACATTGCAACTAATGAAAAACTGTTTTTT.

The chain couples TRBV7-2 to TRBJ2-1; 11 nucleotides match TRBD2. V shed 3 bases, J shed 5 bases, and the junction held 3 bases outside the gene matches. The CDR3 consists of 15 residues. Germline V gene sequence: CDR1 SGHTA, CDR2 FQGNSA. CDR3 in amino acids: CASSFSGGVNNEQFF. Written as DNA, the CDR3 is TGTGCCAGCAGCTTTAGCGGGGGGGTGAACAATGAGCAGTTCTTC.

The chain links TRBV10-3 to TRBJ1-2, with D possibly TRBD1 on 5 matching bases. Looked up from germline, CDR1 is ENHRY and CDR2 is SYGVKD. There are 12 residues in the CDR3. Between the trimmed V and J ends, which lost 7 bases and 6 bases, there was a span of 12 bases. In DNA form, the CDR3 reads TGTGCCATCACTACGACAGCAAATGGCTACACCTTC. This gives the protein CAITTTANGYTF.

The chain recombines TRBV19 with TRBJ1-5, with 7 nucleotides matching TRBD1. The germline V gene encodes CDR1 LNHDA and CDR2 SQIVND (reference sequence). The CDR3 covers 15 residues. J was trimmed by 0 bases and V by 7 bases; bases with no gene match: 6. This chain's CDR3 is CASTSQGDSNQPQHF. The CDR3 DNA sequence: TGTGCCAGTACATCGCAGGGGGATAGCAATCAGCCCCAGCATTTT.

The V call is TRBV11-2, the J call TRBJ2-7; a possible D gene is TRBD1 (6 bases). V was trimmed by 0 bases and J by 3 bases, leaving 12 bases between them. The CDR3 has 15 amino acids. Germline V gene data show CDR1 as SGHAT and CDR2 as FQNNGV. CDR3 coding DNA: TGTGCCAGCAGCTTAGATTTAGCAGGGGTCTACGAGCAGTACTTC. Protein sequence: CASSLDLAGVYEQYF.

This chain uses TRBV11-3 with TRBJ2-1; D is unclear. Trimming stripped 1 base from V and 9 bases from J, with 13 bases between. Germline loops: CDR1 SGHNT, CDR2 YENEEA. CDR3 size: 14 residues. CDR3 sequence (DNA): TGTGCCAGCAGCTTAGCTGGTCCGGGCGGTGAGCAGTTCTTC. Protein: CASSLAGPGGEQFF.

The J gene is TRBJ2-5, the V gene TRBV6-4, with 7 bases aligning to TRBD1. The germline V gene encodes CDR1 MRHNA and CDR2 SNTAGT. The CDR3 consists of 13 residues. V was clipped by 5 bases and J by 5 bases; unmatched bases: 5. CDR3 bases: TGTGCCAGCAGTAGGGGGCCGGGGGAGACCCAGTACTTC. The encoded protein is CASSRGPGETQYF.

The V and J genes are TRBV5-6 and TRBJ2-5, with TRBD2 as a possible D gene (5 bases). This CDR3 comprises 13 residues. CDR1 SGHDT and CDR2 YYEEEE come from the germline V gene. V was clipped by 3 bases and J by 2 bases, with 8 bases between them. The chain's CDR3 is CASSSDFQETQYF. In DNA, the CDR3 is TGTGCCAGCAGCTCGGACTTTCAAGAGACCCAGTACTTC.

This clone came up a few times. This chain links TRBV30 with TRBJ1-5; weak D call: TRBD1 (6 bases). Trimming removed 7 bases at V and 7 bases at J, with 17 bases between. The CDR3 covers 13 residues. Germline values: CDR1 GTSNPN, CDR2 SVGIG (reference sequence). The CDR3 reads CASATGLGQPQHF. The CDR3 bases are TGTGCCTCGGCCACAGGGCTGGGGCAGCCCCAGCATTTT. Filled out from reference TRBV30 and TRBJ1-5, the complete variable domain reads SQTIHQWPATLVQPVGSPLSLECTVEGTSNPNLYWYRQAAGRGLQLLFYSVGIGQISSEVPQNLSASRPQDRQFILSSKKLLLSDSGFYLCASATGLGQPQHFGDGTRLSIL.